This TCR beta chain is from a study of PD-1 blockade in classical Hodgkin lymphoma. Study-level points and caveats: With CD4+ cells, TCR diversity rose significantly by C4D1, but not with CD8+ cells. Complete responders' diversity at baseline resembled that of newly diagnosed patients.

This clone was observed a single time. Its antigen remains unknown. All patients experienced relapse after autologous stem cell transplantation, and brentuximab vedotin exposure was variable. Assay: immunoSEQ multiplex PCR; the TCRdb copy retains only in-frame clones and omits some. The data hold about 84,000 clones, with about nine tenths observed a single time. Material: peripheral blood mononuclear cells (PBMCs), obtained at baseline. The TCR was taken from a human donor with classical Hodgkin lymphoma.

The CDR3 is CASSWGTGTEAFF. The CDR3 DNA reads TGTGCCAGCAGCTGGGGGACAGGGACTGAAGCTTTCTTT. The chain couples TRBV5-8 to TRBJ1-1, with 9 bases identical to TRBD1. Germline values: CDR1 SGHTS, CDR2 YDEGEE. V lost 3 bases and J lost 5; bases outside the gene matches: 2. The CDR3 covers 13 residues.